The sequence of this T cell receptor (beta chain) was determined in a study of graft-versus-host responses after intestinal transplantation. Some clones are missing from TCRdb's copy, which holds only in-frame ones; the method was immunoSEQ multiplex PCR. Of tens of thousands of clones in the sample, approximately 93% are singletons; the top ten hold 0.72%. CDR1 MDHEN and CDR2 SYDVKM come from the germline V gene. This CDR3 is built from 16 residues. Trimming cost V 6 bases and J 5 bases; bases outside gene matches: 9. This clone has only one observation. The source of this sequence is a human patient who received an intestinal transplant, so some T cells may come from the graft donor. J is TRBJ1-5 and V is TRBV28, with 11 bases aligning to TRBD1. The sequenced sample was PBMCs, obtained about ten weeks after intestinal transplant. The CDR3 nucleotides read TGTGCCAGCAGGCACCGGGACAGGGGGTTTTATCAGCCCCAGCATTTT. It encodes CASRHRDRGFYQPQHF.